A single sample gave rise to the 19 T cell receptor beta chains below, sequenced in a study of T cells in localized non-small cell lung cancer. Assay: immunoSEQ multiplex PCR; the TCRdb copy retains only in-frame clones and omits some. The sample includes some 28,000 clones, roughly 90% of them seen just once. The specimen was peripheral blood, collected before any cancer treatment. The receptors were sampled from a woman aged 18-55 years with stage I lung adenocarcinoma.

The rearrangement joins TRBV11-1 to TRBJ2-1; D is ambiguous. V lost 3 bases, J lost 8 bases, and 14 bases lay in between. This CDR3 region has 14 residues. The germline CDR1 and CDR2 sequences are SGHAT and FQDESV (reference sequence). The CDR3 bases are TGTGCCAGCAGCTTGCACTCTCACCGCGATGAGCAGTTCTTC. Translation gives CASSLHSHRDEQFF.

The chain uses TRBV19 and TRBJ1-5; D unclear. Germline assignment: CDR1 LNHDA and CDR2 SQIVND (reference sequence). Trimming left V 2 bases short and J 5 bases short, with 16 bases between. This CDR3 comprises 16 residues. CDR3 coding DNA: TGTGCCAGTAGTATATCCTCTCGCATTCTGCATCAGCCCCAGCATTTT. Its protein product is CASSISSRILHQPQHF.

The chain combines TRBV4-3 with TRBJ2-1; 13 nucleotides agree with TRBD2. V was pared by 6 bases and J by 8 bases, with 7 bases of the junction left unmatched. Per germline, CDR1 LGHNA and CDR2 YSLEER. This CDR3 is built from 15 residues. The DNA for the CDR3 is TGCGCCAGCAGATTCGGGACTAGCGGGGCCGATGAGCAGTTCTTC. Its protein is CASRFGTSGADEQFF.

The J gene is TRBJ2-3, the V gene TRBV7-6, with TRBD2 identical over 7 bases. The CDR3 totals 15 residues. The trim removed 2 bases at V and 6 bases at J, leaving 8 bases unmatched. Germline V gene lookup returns CDR1 SGHVS and CDR2 FNYEAQ. The CDR3 is CASSLLTSTSDTQYF. The CDR3 bases are TGTGCCAGCAGCTTATTGACTAGCACGAGCGATACGCAGTATTTT. Combining the CDR3 with reference TRBV7-6 and TRBJ2-3 gives the whole variable domain GAGVSQSPRYKVTKRGQDVALRCDPISGHVSLYWYRQALGQGPEFLTYFNYEAQQDKSGLPNDRFSAERPEGSISTLTIQRTEQRDSAMYRCASSLLTSTSDTQYFGPGTRLTVL.

This chain links TRBV6-1 with TRBJ2-7, with 12 bases aligning to TRBD1. The V gene end was trimmed by 5 bases and the J gene end by 6 bases; junction bases not matched to a gene: 8. The CDR3 is 15 residues long. Per germline, CDR1 MNHNS and CDR2 SASEGT. The chain's CDR3 is CASSKPGQGAGEQYF. The CDR3 DNA follows: TGTGCCAGCAGTAAACCGGGACAGGGGGCTGGCGAGCAGTACTTC.

The rearrangement uses TRBV28 and TRBJ2-3; 7 nucleotides line up with TRBD1. Germline CDR1 reads MDHEN; CDR2 reads SYDVKM. The CDR3 totals 15 residues. V shed 4 bases, J shed 4 bases, and the junction held 8 bases outside the gene matches. CDR3 sequence: CASSSVQGYADTQYF. DNA for the CDR3: TGTGCCAGCAGTTCCGTACAGGGGTACGCAGATACGCAGTATTTT.

As DNA, the CDR3 is TGTGCCAGCAGTTACCCGGGGGGGACTGAAGCTTTCTTT. Amino acid sequence: CASSYPGGTEAFF. The chain recombines TRBV6-5 with TRBJ1-1, with D tentatively TRBD1 (5 bases). This CDR3 region has 13 residues. V was trimmed by 2 bases and J by 5 bases, leaving 9 bases between them. Per germline, CDR1 MNHEY and CDR2 SVGAGI.

The CDR3 DNA sequence: TGTGCCAGCAGTATTAGCGGGGTCTCCTACAATGAGCAGTTCTTC. Translated, it gives CASSISGVSYNEQFF. The rearrangement uses TRBV7-2 and TRBJ2-1, with 8 bases matching TRBD2. V dropped 6 bases and J dropped 0; count of bases not matched to a gene: 4. From germline, CDR1 is SGHTA and CDR2 FQGNSA. The CDR3 runs to 15 residues.

The chain carries TRBV7-2 and TRBJ2-7; D may correspond to TRBD1 or TRBD2 (6 bases each). The CDR3 length is 14 residues. V was cut by 5 bases and J by 6 bases, with 17 bases left in between. Germline CDR1 is SGHTA and CDR2 is FQGNSA. DNA for the CDR3: TGTGCCAGCAGCCGCGCCGGGGGCATAGGCGAGCAGTACTTC. Translation: CASSRAGGIGEQYF.

The chain uses TRBV30 and TRBJ1-3; the D is unclear. Trimming took 7 bases from V and 0 from J, leaving 10 bases between them. The CDR3 consists of 13 residues. From germline, CDR1 is GTSNPN and CDR2 SVGIG (reference sequence). The CDR3 region is CASSSSSGNTIYF. The CDR3 DNA follows: TGTGCCTCGAGCTCTAGCTCTGGAAACACCATATATTTT.

V is TRBV15 and J is TRBJ2-7; TRBD2 aligns across 7 bases. The V gene's germline CDR1 is LNHNV and CDR2 YYDKDF (reference sequence). V lost 1 base to trimming and J lost 3 bases; unmatched junction nucleotides: 3. The CDR3 contains 14 residues. CDR3 in DNA: TGTGCCACCAGCAGAGCTGGGGGGGGCTACGAGCAGTACTTC. It encodes CATSRAGGGYEQYF.

The genes are TRBV6-4 and TRBJ2-5; TRBD1 or TRBD2 may be the D gene (5 bases each). CDR1 and CDR2 from the germline V gene are MRHNA and SNTAGT. Trimming removed 6 bases from V and 4 bases from J, with 15 bases in between. The CDR3 is 14 residues long. The CDR3 DNA sequence: TGTGCCAGCAGCGCCGGGCAGGGAGCAGAGACCCAGTACTTC. Protein product: CASSAGQGAETQYF.

This chain connects TRBV4-1 to TRBJ2-5, with D possibly matching TRBD2 (6 bases). V lost 0 bases to trimming and J lost 2 bases, with 13 bases between them. The CDR3 totals 16 residues. CDR1 MGHRA and CDR2 YSYEKL come from the germline V gene. The CDR3 nucleotides read TGCGCCAGCAGCCAAGAATCCAGCGGGCGACAAGAGACCCAGTACTTC. Its protein is CASSQESSGRQETQYF.

By share of the sample, this clone is medium-sized. This chain connects TRBV7-2 to TRBJ2-7; TRBD1 is a possible D gene (6 bases). V lost 6 bases, J lost 7 bases, and 13 bases lay in between. Germline assignment: CDR1 SGHTA and CDR2 FQGNSA. The CDR3 extends over 12 amino acids. CDR3 protein: CASRTGSWEQYF. In DNA form, the CDR3 reads TGTGCCAGCAGAACAGGGTCCTGGGAGCAGTACTTC.

The sample holds one count of this clone. The V call is TRBV7-7, the J call TRBJ2-2, with D unclear. The CDR3 has 15 amino acids. V lost 5 bases and J lost 5, with 15 bases in between. Looked up from germline, CDR1 is SSHAT and CDR2 is FNYEAQ (reference sequence). In DNA form, the CDR3 reads TGTGCCAGCAGCCGTGTGATTGATCCGACCGGGGAGCTGTTTTTT. Translating gives CASSRVIDPTGELFF.

The V and J genes are TRBV12-5 and TRBJ1-1; no clear D. Trimming left V 3 bases short and J 3 bases short, with 5 bases between. The CDR3 loop spans 12 amino acids. The germline V gene encodes CDR1 LGHNT and CDR2 FRNRAP. CDR3 residues: CASGFEDTEAFF. In nucleotides, the CDR3 is TGTGCTAGTGGTTTCGAGGACACTGAAGCTTTCTTT.

The V call is TRBV30, the J call TRBJ2-5; D not certain. Germline V gene data show CDR1 as GTSNPN and CDR2 as SVGIG (reference sequence). V dropped 1 base and J dropped 3 bases, with 15 bases sitting between them. The CDR3 length is 15 residues. In nucleotides, the CDR3 is TGTGCCTGGAGTGCGCGACGAGAAAAAAAAGAGACCCAGTACTTC. Its translation: CAWSARREKKETQYF.

The rearrangement joins TRBV5-1 to TRBJ1-1; D is undetermined. The CDR3 has 17 residues. Germline lookup yields CDR1 SGHRS and CDR2 YFSETQ. The ends were cut back, 0 bases at V and 4 bases at J, with 19 bases in the middle. CDR3 bases: TGCGCCAGCAGCTTGGTCGGCATCCCCGGTTGGGCCACTGAAGCTTTCTTT. This translates into CASSLVGIPGWATEAFF.

The chain recombines TRBV19 with TRBJ1-1, with TRBD1 as a possible D gene (5 bases). The ends were cut back, 4 bases at V and 1 base at J, with 10 bases in the middle. CDR1 LNHDA and CDR2 SQIVND come from the germline V gene (reference sequence). The CDR3 consists of 14 residues. CDR3: CASSTQGRNTEAFF. DNA of the CDR3: TGTGCCAGTAGTACCCAGGGAAGGAACACTGAAGCTTTCTTT. Full variable domain (remainder filled in from reference TRBV19 and TRBJ1-1): DGGITQSPKYLFRKEGQNVTLSCEQNLNHDAMYWYRQDPGQGLRLIYYSQIVNDFQKGDIAEGYSVSREKKESFPLTVTSAQKNPTAFYLCASSTQGRNTEAFFGQGTRLTVV.